These 22 T cell receptor beta chains were sequenced from one sample in a study of cytomegalovirus exposure and HLA in healthy donors. Vbeta (60) and Jbeta (13) primers were used in the PCR. The table came from immunoSEQ multiplex PCR; TCRdb's copy has only in-frame clones and leaves some out. The sample has about 72,000 clones, roughly four fifths seen once. The specimen was PBMCs. The receptors originated from a man aged 18 to 35 in good health and CMV-seronegative.

V and J are TRBV11-2 and TRBJ2-3; D remains ambiguous. Looked up from germline, CDR1 is SGHAT and CDR2 is FQNNGV. The V and J ends lost 7 bases and 0 bases respectively, with 11 bases between them. The CDR3 has 14 residues. The CDR3 protein is CASKSIYSTDTQYF. CDR3 nucleotides: TGTGCCAGCAAGTCAATCTATAGCACAGATACGCAGTATTTT.

The chain couples TRBV28 to TRBJ2-3; 15 bases fit TRBD2. The J segment lost 2 bases and the V segment lost 4 bases, leaving 10 bases of the junction unmatched. CDR3 length equals 19 residues. The germline V gene has CDR1 MDHEN and CDR2 SYDVKM. The chain's CDR3 is CASSSPYGLAGGDTDTQYF. CDR3 DNA: TGTGCCAGCAGTTCGCCTTACGGACTAGCGGGAGGGGACACAGATACGCAGTATTTT.

This clone has a handful of counts. CDR3 nucleotide sequence: TGTGCCAGCAGCCAAGATCGGGATCAGCCCCAGCATTTT. This translates into CASSQDRDQPQHF. V gene TRBV4-2 combines with J gene TRBJ1-5, with unresolved D. Trimming left V 0 bases short and J 5 bases short, with 5 bases between. The V gene's germline CDR1 is LGHNA and CDR2 YNFKEQ. This CDR3 has 13 amino acids.

The chain couples TRBV28 to TRBJ2-3; tentative D call: TRBD2 (5 bases). V was trimmed by 1 base and J by 3 bases, leaving 17 bases between them. The CDR3 covers 17 residues. Germline lookup yields CDR1 MDHEN and CDR2 SYDVKM. The CDR3 is CASSLSQDWSGTDTQYF. DNA for the CDR3: TGTGCCAGCAGTTTATCCCAGGACTGGTCGGGGACAGATACGCAGTATTTT.

The chain carries TRBV19 and TRBJ1-4; 9 bases are a match to TRBD1. Germline V gene lookup returns CDR1 LNHDA and CDR2 SQIVND (reference sequence). The CDR3 is made up of 14 amino acids. V lost 6 bases to trimming and J lost 4 bases; unmatched junction nucleotides: 3. The CDR3 reads CASRAGQGNEKLFF. The CDR3 DNA is TGTGCCAGTAGGGCGGGACAGGGTAATGAAAAACTGTTTTTT.

V gene TRBV10-3 combines with J gene TRBJ2-3; 9 positions match TRBD1. V trimming: 4 bases; J trimming: 0 bases; junction bases outside the gene matches: 2. This CDR3 region has 15 residues. Germline CDR1 and CDR2: ENHRY and SYGVKD. Here the CDR3 reads CAISVGQGSTDTQYF. CDR3 coding DNA: TGTGCCATCAGTGTGGGACAGGGTAGCACAGATACGCAGTATTTT.

This clone was seen once. This chain joins TRBV28 and TRBJ2-7; 11 positions agree with TRBD2. The V gene end was trimmed by 10 bases and the J gene end by 4 bases; junction bases not matched to a gene: 9. CDR1 is MDHEN, CDR2 SYDVKM, per germline. CDR3 size: 14 residues. CDR3 sequence (DNA): TGTGCCATCACCGGGGCTAGCGGGAGGTACGAGCAGTACTTC. Its translation: CAITGASGRYEQYF.

This chain uses TRBV25-1 with TRBJ2-5, with D possibly matching TRBD2 (5 bases). The V and J ends lost 5 bases and 5 bases respectively, with 6 bases between them. The CDR3 loop spans 11 amino acids. Germline V gene lookup returns CDR1 MGHDK and CDR2 SYGVNS. CDR3 amino acids: CASSPGETQYF. As DNA, the CDR3 is TGTGCCAGCAGTCCGGGGGAGACCCAGTACTTC.

The chain uses TRBV9 and TRBJ1-3, with a possible D match to TRBD1 (6 bases). Trimming cost V 0 bases and J 2 bases, with 6 bases left between them. The length of the CDR3 is 14 residues. Germline loops: CDR1 SGDLS, CDR2 YYNGEE. Here the CDR3 reads CASSVAGAGNTIYF. CDR3 DNA: TGTGCCAGCAGCGTAGCAGGGGCTGGAAACACCATATATTTT.

The chain couples TRBV5-3 to TRBJ2-1, with 8 nucleotides matching TRBD2. TRBV5-3 is labeled an ORF, and its function is uncertain. Unmatched junction bases numbered 8, after V lost 1 base and J lost 2 bases. This CDR3 has 17 residues. For the CDR3, the DNA is TGTGCCAGAAGCTTGTCAGCCGCGGGGGGCACCTACAATGAGCAGTTCTTC. It is translated as CARSLSAAGGTYNEQFF.

There are a few counts of this clone. The chain has TRBV5-1 and TRBJ1-4; D uncertain. This CDR3 is built from 15 residues. Trimming removed 0 bases at V and 3 bases at J, with 9 bases between. Germline V gene sequence: CDR1 SGHRS, CDR2 YFSETQ. CDR3 sequence reads: CASSLDQQSNEKLFF. The CDR3 DNA reads as TGCGCCAGCAGCTTGGATCAACAGTCTAATGAAAAACTGTTTTTT.

J is TRBJ2-7 and V is TRBV6-1; TRBD1 matches at 10 bases. V gave up 4 bases and J gave up 2 bases; unmatched junction bases: 2. There are 14 residues in the CDR3. The V gene's germline CDR1 is MNHNS and CDR2 SASEGT. CDR3 sequence (DNA): TGTGCCAGCAGTGGGGACAGGGGCCCCTACGAGCAGTACTTC. The encoded protein is CASSGDRGPYEQYF.

The J gene is TRBJ1-4, the V gene TRBV9; D unresolved. From germline, CDR1 is SGDLS and CDR2 YYNGEE. Trimming pared 2 bases from V and 5 bases from J, leaving 7 bases between. The CDR3 consists of 13 residues. The CDR3 region is CASSVRLNEKLFF. In nucleotides, the CDR3 is TGTGCCAGCAGCGTCAGACTGAATGAAAAACTGTTTTTT.

This chain links TRBV5-1 with TRBJ2-7; tentatively, D is TRBD1 (6 bases). Germline V gene sequence: CDR1 SGHRS, CDR2 YFSETQ. This CDR3 has 13 residues. V lost 4 bases and J 1 base, leaving 9 bases between the germline ends. Here the CDR3 DNA reads TGCGCCAGCAGCGGGACACTTTCCTACGAGCAGTACTTC. The encoded protein is CASSGTLSYEQYF.

This clone was counted at least ten times. The V gene is TRBV6-4, the J gene TRBJ2-2; D is possibly TRBD1 (5 bases). CDR1 MRHNA and CDR2 SNTAGT come from the germline V gene. This CDR3 contains 13 residues. The V end was cut by 3 bases, the J end by 6 bases, with 8 bases between. CDR3: CASSEGESGELFF. CDR3 coding DNA: TGTGCCAGCAGTGAAGGGGAATCCGGGGAGCTGTTTTTT.

The V gene is TRBV4-2, the J gene TRBJ2-3; tentatively, D is TRBD2 (5 bases). Per germline, CDR1 LGHNA and CDR2 YNFKEQ. The V and J ends lost 1 base and 2 bases respectively, with 22 bases between them. The CDR3 has 19 amino acids. The DNA of the CDR3 is TGTGCCAGCAGCCAAGCCAGAGGGAGAGGGCAGTTCCTCACAGATACGCAGTATTTT. As protein: CASSQARGRGQFLTDTQYF.

This clone has just a few counts. The chain links TRBV29-1 to TRBJ2-7, with D possibly matching TRBD1 (5 bases). Trimming removed 5 bases at V and 2 bases at J, with 16 bases between. The CDR3 has 14 amino acids. CDR1 is SQVTM and CDR2 is ANQGSEA in the germline V gene. This CDR3 is CSVQGPEEPYEQYF. CDR3 nucleotides: TGCAGCGTTCAGGGCCCTGAAGAACCCTACGAGCAGTACTTC.

There are a few counts of this clone. The chain's CDR3 is CAISDKRTGSDTQYF. The CDR3 nucleotides read TGTGCCATCAGTGATAAGCGGACAGGGTCAGATACGCAGTATTTT. The chain combines TRBV10-3 with TRBJ2-3; 8 bases fit TRBD1. The germline gives CDR1 ENHRY, CDR2 SYGVKD. The CDR3 runs 15 residues. The V gene end was trimmed by 3 bases and the J gene end by 4 bases; junction bases not matched to a gene: 6.

The rearrangement uses TRBV7-2 and TRBJ2-2, with unresolved D. The CDR3 is 14 amino acids. Germline CDR1 is SGHTA and CDR2 is FQGNSA. V lost 5 bases to trimming and J lost 1 base, with 8 bases between them. The CDR3 bases are TGTGCCAGCAGCCCGAGTCTGAACACCGGGGAGCTGTTTTTT. It specifies CASSPSLNTGELFF.

The V and J genes are TRBV27 and TRBJ2-3; TRBD1 is a possible D gene (5 bases). This CDR3 is built from 16 residues. The ends were cut back, 0 bases at V and 5 bases at J, with 15 bases in the middle. Germline V gene lookup returns CDR1 MNHEY and CDR2 SMNVEV (reference sequence). This chain's CDR3 is CASSLSSGQLGDTQYF. The CDR3, as DNA: TGTGCCAGCAGTTTATCGTCCGGACAATTGGGAGATACGCAGTATTTT.

This clone was seen only a few times. The V gene is TRBV7-2, the J gene TRBJ1-1; the D is unclear. V dropped 2 bases and J dropped 1 base, with 8 bases sitting between them. CDR1 is SGHTA, CDR2 FQGNSA, per germline. The CDR3 has 14 amino acids. The CDR3 coding sequence is TGTGCCAGCAGCTTATTGGGCCAGAACACTGAAGCTTTCTTT. This sequence encodes CASSLLGQNTEAFF. The whole variable domain, filled in from reference TRBV7-2 and TRBJ1-1, reads GAGVSQSPSNKVTEKGKDVELRCDPISGHTALYWYRQSLGQGLEFLIYFQGNSAPDKSGLPSDRFSAERTGGSVSTLTIQRTQQEDSAVYLCASSLLGQNTEAFFGQGTRLTVV.

In its sample, this clone was seen once. The genes are TRBV5-1 and TRBJ2-2; TRBD1 matches 10 bases. This CDR3 has 15 amino acids. Germline CDR1 and CDR2: SGHRS and YFSETQ. V was clipped by 1 base and J by 6 bases; unmatched bases: 3. In DNA, the CDR3 is TGCGCCAGCAGCTTGAGACAGGGGGCATCCGGGGAGCTGTTTTTT. This encodes CASSLRQGASGELFF.